This T cell receptor beta chain was retrieved from a study of cytomegalovirus exposure and HLA in healthy donors. Trimming took 5 bases from V and 3 from J, leaving 13 bases between them. The CDR3 is 14 residues long. Germline values: CDR1 MNHEY, CDR2 SVGAGI. A note on this clone: The antigen is not known.

Whole-study findings and limits: Exclusion as indistinguishable affected some V segments, including TRBV6-2 and TRBV6-3. In a later analysis, the majority of CMV-associated beta chains seemingly showed HLA restriction.

Primers for the PCR totalled 60 Vbeta and 13 Jbeta. Original handling: Per a later analysis, the number of unique TCR beta chains was 75 million to 90 million, of which 9 million to 14 million were shared. Here immunoSEQ multiplex PCR was the method, and the copy in TCRdb shows in-frame clones only, minus some. The V and J calls and the clone size are those of that table, but D and trimming were determined from the DNA. Of about 120,000 clones in the sample, 81% were seen once. The TCR sequence derives from a woman aged 40 to 50 in good health and CMV-seronegative. What was sequenced was PBMCs. V gene TRBV6-5 combines with J gene TRBJ1-1; D may be TRBD1 (6 bases). CDR3 coding DNA: TGTGCCAGCAGTGAAGAGGGGGAACACACTGAAGCTTTCTTT. It is translated as CASSEEGEHTEAFF.